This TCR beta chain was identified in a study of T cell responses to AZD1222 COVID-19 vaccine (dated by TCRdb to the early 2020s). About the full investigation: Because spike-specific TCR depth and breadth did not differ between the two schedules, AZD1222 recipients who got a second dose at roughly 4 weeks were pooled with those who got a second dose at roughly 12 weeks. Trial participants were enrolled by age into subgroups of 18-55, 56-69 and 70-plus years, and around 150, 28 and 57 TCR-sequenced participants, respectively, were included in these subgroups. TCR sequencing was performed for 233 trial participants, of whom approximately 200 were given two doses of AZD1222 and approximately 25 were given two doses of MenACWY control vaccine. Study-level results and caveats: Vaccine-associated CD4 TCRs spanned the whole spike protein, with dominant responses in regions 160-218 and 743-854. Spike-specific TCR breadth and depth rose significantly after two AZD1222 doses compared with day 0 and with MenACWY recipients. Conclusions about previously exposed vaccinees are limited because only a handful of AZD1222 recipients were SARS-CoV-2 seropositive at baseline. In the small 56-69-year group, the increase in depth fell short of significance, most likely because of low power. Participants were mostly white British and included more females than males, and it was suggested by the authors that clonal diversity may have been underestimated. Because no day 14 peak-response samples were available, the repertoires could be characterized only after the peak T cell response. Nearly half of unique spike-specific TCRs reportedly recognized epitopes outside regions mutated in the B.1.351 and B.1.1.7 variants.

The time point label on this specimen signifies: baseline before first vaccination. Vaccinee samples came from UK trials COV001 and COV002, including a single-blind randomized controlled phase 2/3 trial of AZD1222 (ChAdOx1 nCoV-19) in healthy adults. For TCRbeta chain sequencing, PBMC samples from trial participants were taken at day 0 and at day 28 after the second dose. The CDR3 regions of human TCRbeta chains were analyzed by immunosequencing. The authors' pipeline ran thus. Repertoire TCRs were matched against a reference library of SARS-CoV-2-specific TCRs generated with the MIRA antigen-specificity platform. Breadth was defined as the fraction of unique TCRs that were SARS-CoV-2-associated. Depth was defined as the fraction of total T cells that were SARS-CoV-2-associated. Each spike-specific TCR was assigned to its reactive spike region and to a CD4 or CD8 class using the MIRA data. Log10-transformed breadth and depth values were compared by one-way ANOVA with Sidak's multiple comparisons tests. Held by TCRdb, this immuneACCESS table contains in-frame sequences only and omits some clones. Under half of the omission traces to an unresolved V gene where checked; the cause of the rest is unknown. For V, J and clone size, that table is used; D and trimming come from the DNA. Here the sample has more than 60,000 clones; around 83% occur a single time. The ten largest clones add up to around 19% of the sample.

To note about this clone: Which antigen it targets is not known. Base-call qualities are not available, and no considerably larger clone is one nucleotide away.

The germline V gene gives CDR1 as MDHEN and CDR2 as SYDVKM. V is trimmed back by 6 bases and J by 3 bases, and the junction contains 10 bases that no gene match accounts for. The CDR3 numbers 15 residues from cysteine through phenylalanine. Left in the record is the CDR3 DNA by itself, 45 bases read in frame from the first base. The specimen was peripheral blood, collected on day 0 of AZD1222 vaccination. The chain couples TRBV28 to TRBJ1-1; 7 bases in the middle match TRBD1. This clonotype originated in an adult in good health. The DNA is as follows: TGTGCCAGCAGCAGACAGGGCCGAAGGGACACTGAAGCTTTCTTT. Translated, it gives CASSRQGRRDTEAFF.